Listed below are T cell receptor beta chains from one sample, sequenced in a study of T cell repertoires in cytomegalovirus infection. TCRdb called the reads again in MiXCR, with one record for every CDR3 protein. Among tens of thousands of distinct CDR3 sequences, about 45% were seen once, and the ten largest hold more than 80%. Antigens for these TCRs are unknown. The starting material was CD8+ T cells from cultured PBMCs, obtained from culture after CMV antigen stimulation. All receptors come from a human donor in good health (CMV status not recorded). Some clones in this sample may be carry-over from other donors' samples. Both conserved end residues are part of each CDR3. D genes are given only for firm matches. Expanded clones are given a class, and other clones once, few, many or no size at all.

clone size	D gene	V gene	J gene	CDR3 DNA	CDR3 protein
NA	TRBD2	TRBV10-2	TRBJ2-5	TGCGCCAGCAGTGAGGCCCAGCGGGGGGCACCTCATCAGACCCAGTACTTC	CASSEAQRGAPHQTQYF
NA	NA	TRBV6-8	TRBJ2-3	TGTGCCAGCACCCCAAGGGGCACAGATACGCAGTATTTT	CASTPRGTDTQYF
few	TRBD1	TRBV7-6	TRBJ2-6	TGTGCCAGCAGCTTGAGGGACAGGGGCTTTTCTGGGGCCAACGTCCTGACTTTC	CASSLRDRGFSGANVLTF
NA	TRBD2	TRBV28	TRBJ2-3	TGTGCCAGCAGTTTCCGCACCGGGACTAGCGGGAGCCTGGGCACAGATACGCAGTATTTT	CASSFRTGTSGSLGTDTQYF
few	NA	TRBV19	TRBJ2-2	TGTGCCAGTAGTATAGCGGGGGACACCGGGGAGCTGTTTTTT	CASSIAGDTGELFF
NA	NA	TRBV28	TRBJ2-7	TGTGCCAGCAGCCTCGGGACTTACGCCTACGAGCAGTACTTC	CASSLGTYAYEQYF
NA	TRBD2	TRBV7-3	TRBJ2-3	TGTGCCAGCAGCTTATCGGCGGGAGAGAGAACAGATACGCAGTATTTT	CASSLSAGERTDTQYF
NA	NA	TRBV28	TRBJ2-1	TGTGCCAGTCACCCGGGCTACCGATTCGAGCAGTTCTTC	CASHPGYRFEQFF
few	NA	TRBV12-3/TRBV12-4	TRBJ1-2	TGTGCCAGCAGTTTATTTAGGGCCAGTGGCTACACCTTC	CASSLFRASGYTF
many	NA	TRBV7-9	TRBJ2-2	TGTGCCAGCAGTCAAGAGGAGCTGTTTTTT	CASSQEELFF
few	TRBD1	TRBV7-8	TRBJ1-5	TGTGCCAGCAGCCAAAACAGGGGTTTTCAGCCCCAGCATTTT	CASSQNRGFQPQHF
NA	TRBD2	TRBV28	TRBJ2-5	TGTGCCAGCCTCGGGGCGGGAGGGAGAGTGGAGACCCAGTACTTC	CASLGAGGRVETQYF
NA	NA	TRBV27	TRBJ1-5	TGTGCCAGCAGGGGGAGAGGGGGTCCTTATAGCAATCAGCCCCAGCATTTT	CASRGRGGPYSNQPQHF
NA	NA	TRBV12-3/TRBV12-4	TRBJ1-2	TGTGCCAGCAGCCGTCCCGGGTCCTATGGCTACACCTTC	CASSRPGSYGYTF
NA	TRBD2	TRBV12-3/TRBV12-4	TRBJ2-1	TGTGCCAGCAGCCCTAGCGGGAGTCCACACAATGAGCAGTTCTTC	CASSPSGSPHNEQFF
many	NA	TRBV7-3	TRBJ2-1	TGTGCCAGCAGCTTAGGGTCCTACAATGAGCAGTTCTTC	CASSLGSYNEQFF
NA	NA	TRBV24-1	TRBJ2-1	TGTGCCACCAGTGATTTAAACGACCTAGAGGATGAGCAGTTCTTC	CATSDLNDLEDEQFF
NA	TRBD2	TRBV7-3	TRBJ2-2	TGTGCCAGCAGCTTACCCGCGGGACTAGCGGGGGGCTCCACCGGGGAGCTGTTTTTT	CASSLPAGLAGGSTGELFF
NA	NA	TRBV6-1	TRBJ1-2	TGTGCCAGCAGTGGAGGAAGGGGGGATGGCTACACCTTC	CASSGGRGDGYTF
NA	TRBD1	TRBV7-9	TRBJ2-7	TGTGCCAGCAGCAGGGGGCGCGACGAGCAGTACTTC	CASSRGRDEQYF
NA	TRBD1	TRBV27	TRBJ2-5	TGTGCCAGCAGTGCAGGGACAGGGGGAGAGACCCAGTACTTC	CASSAGTGGETQYF
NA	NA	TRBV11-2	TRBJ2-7	TGTGCCAGCAGCTTTGAAACAGGGCGCGAGCAGTACTTC	CASSFETGREQYF
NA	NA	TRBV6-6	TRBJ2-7	TGTGCCAGCAGTGCACTCTTGGGGGGTGAGCAGTACTTC	CASSALLGGEQYF
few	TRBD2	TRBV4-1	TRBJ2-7	TGCGCCAGCAGCCAAGATTGGGCCGGGAGGGTCTCCTACGAGCAGTACTTC	CASSQDWAGRVSYEQYF
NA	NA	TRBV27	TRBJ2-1	TGTGCCAGCAGTTTATCACCCCGGGCGGCTGAGCAGTTCTTC	CASSLSPRAAEQFF
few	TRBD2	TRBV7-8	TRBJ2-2	TGTGCCAGCAGCAAGACTAGCGGGGGGGCCGGCGGGGAGCTGTTTTTT	CASSKTSGGAGGELFF
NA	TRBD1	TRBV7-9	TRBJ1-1	TGTGCCAGCAGCGATACAGGGGAGAACACTGAAGCTTTCTTT	CASSDTGENTEAFF
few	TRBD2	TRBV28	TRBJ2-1	TGTGCCAGCAGTTTCCGGCTAGCGGGAGCTCGGGGACACAATGAGCAGTTCTTC	CASSFRLAGARGHNEQFF
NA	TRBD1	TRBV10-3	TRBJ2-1	TGTGCCACCTATTGGGACAGGGAAGGCGATGAGCAGTTCTTC	CATYWDREGDEQFF